This TCR beta chain derives from a study of metastatic and nonmetastatic thyroid tumors. Study outcomes and limitations: Malignant thyroid tumors reportedly exceeded benign nodules significantly in TCR beta diversity, with the difference appearing in blood and tumor.

In its sample, this clone ranks as medium-sized. The target antigen is unknown. Additional DNA sequences in this sample encode the identical CDR3. The V gene end was trimmed by 5 bases and the J gene end by 1 base; junction bases not matched to a gene: 1. The germline CDR1 and CDR2 sequences are MNHNS and SASEGT. The CDR3 loop spans 13 amino acids. Nobody among the patients had been given any treatment before thyroid surgery. Original processing methods: Across clinicopathological groups, CDR3 differences served as the basis for building a distant-metastasis classifier for papillary thyroid cancer. TCRdb re-called clones from the PCR reads using MiXCR. Clone size and V and J calls follow TCRdb, not the original study. The sample carries about 7,300 clones, around a fifth recorded once.

The sequence was obtained from a female donor with papillary thyroid cancer or a benign thyroid nodule (not recorded which). Some clones in this sample may be carry-over from other donors' samples. The chain couples TRBV6-1 to TRBJ1-2; 7 bases align to TRBD1. The sample comprised adjacent normal tissue. The CDR3: CASSPGGNYGYTF. DNA of the CDR3: TGTGCCAGCAGTCCAGGGGGTAACTATGGCTACACCTTC.